These 30 T cell receptor beta chains originate from one sample sequenced in a study of T cell changes during pregnancy in multiple sclerosis. Libraries were prepared by immunoSEQ multiplex PCR; TCRdb keeps only in-frame clonotypes and omits some of them. The repertoire holds more than 85,000 clones, with roughly nine tenths as singletons. The sample was peripheral blood, taken in the second trimester of pregnancy. These receptors all stem from a female donor with multiple sclerosis, enrolled in a pregnancy study.

This clone was picked up one time. V and J are TRBV5-4 and TRBJ1-1; 9 bases are shared with TRBD1. The CDR3 spans 15 residues. V was pared by 4 bases and J by 0 bases, with 4 bases of the junction left unmatched. Germline CDR1 reads SGHNT; CDR2 reads YYREEE (reference sequence). The CDR3 loop is CASSLGDRVNTEAFF. The CDR3 nucleotides read TGTGCCAGCAGCCTGGGGGACAGGGTGAACACTGAAGCTTTCTTT.

The V call is TRBV11-2, the J call TRBJ2-7; possibly TRBD2 for D (6 bases). The V end was cut by 0 bases, the J end by 12 bases, with 21 bases between. This CDR3 has 15 residues. Germline CDR1 reads SGHAT; CDR2 reads FQNNGV. The CDR3 loop is CASSLEIAARSSGYF. The DNA of the CDR3 is TGTGCCAGCAGCTTAGAAATAGCGGCGCGTTCCAGTGGGTACTTC.

V gene TRBV6-5 combines with J gene TRBJ1-1; 7 nucleotides match TRBD1. The V gene end was trimmed by 5 bases and the J gene end by 1 base; junction bases not matched to a gene: 4. Germline CDR1 is MNHEY and CDR2 is SVGAGI. CDR3 length equals 14 residues. The CDR3: CASSRQGQNTEAFF. CDR3 bases: TGTGCCAGCAGTCGACAGGGACAGAACACTGAAGCTTTCTTT.

This clone was detected only a few times. CDR3 sequence reads: CASSPPGQIYEQYF. The CDR3 DNA follows: TGTGCCAGCAGCCCGCCGGGACAGATCTACGAGCAGTACTTC. The V gene is TRBV28, the J gene TRBJ2-7, with 7 bases matching TRBD1. The V and J ends lost 6 bases and 3 bases, in that order; junction bases with no gene match: 8. The CDR3 totals 14 residues. The germline gives CDR1 MDHEN, CDR2 SYDVKM. Combining the CDR3 with reference TRBV28 and TRBJ2-7 gives the whole variable domain DVKVTQSSRYLVKRTGEKVFLECVQDMDHENMFWYRQDPGLGLRLIYFSYDVKMKEKGDIPEGYSVSREKKERFSLILESASTNQTSMYLCASSPPGQIYEQYFGPGTRLTVT.

The J gene is TRBJ2-1, the V gene TRBV19; the match to TRBD2 covers 9 bases. The CDR3 runs 16 residues. Germline CDR1 reads LNHDA; CDR2 reads SQIVND (reference sequence). The junction had 7 bases not matched to a gene; V was cut back by 3 bases and J by 4 bases. The CDR3 sequence is CASSMKTSGTYNEQFF. The DNA of the CDR3 is TGTGCCAGTAGTATGAAGACTAGCGGAACTTACAATGAGCAGTTCTTC.

The chain links TRBV25-1 to TRBJ2-7; 7 nucleotides agree with TRBD2. V dropped 6 bases and J dropped 5; count of bases not matched to a gene: 10. The V gene's germline CDR1 is MGHDK and CDR2 SYGVNS. This CDR3 is 14 amino acids long. CDR3 sequence reads: CASRGGRVSHEQYF. The DNA for the CDR3 is TGTGCCAGCAGGGGGGGGAGGGTGTCCCACGAGCAGTACTTC.

The rearrangement links TRBV2 to TRBJ2-3; D unclear. CDR1 is SNHLY, CDR2 FYNNEI, per germline. Trimming took 7 bases from V and 6 from J, leaving 14 bases between them. The CDR3 covers 13 residues. The CDR3 reads CASNNGPRDTQYF. In DNA, the CDR3 is TGTGCCAGCAATAACGGTCCCCGGGATACGCAGTATTTT.

CDR3 DNA: TGTGCCAGCAGCCACCACCCGGACAGTGCCTCCTCCTACGAGCAGTACTTC. Protein: CASSHHPDSASSYEQYF. This chain joins TRBV13 and TRBJ2-7; TRBD1 is a possible D gene (6 bases). V lost 5 bases to trimming and J lost 0 bases, with 20 bases between them. Germline CDR1 PRHDT, CDR2 FYEKMQ (reference sequence). CDR3 length: 17 amino acids.

The chain recombines TRBV5-1 with TRBJ1-1; 7 bases agree with TRBD1. J gave up 1 base and V 1 base, and 7 bases lay outside the gene matches. CDR1 is SGHRS, CDR2 YFSETQ, per germline. CDR3 length equals 16 residues. In DNA, the CDR3 is TGCGCCAGCAGCTTGTACAGGGGAGTAGGGAACACTGAAGCTTTCTTT. Protein: CASSLYRGVGNTEAFF.

CDR3 loop: CASSLYGGTGSGEQYF. The CDR3 DNA reads TGCGCCAGCAGCTTGTACGGGGGGACAGGCTCAGGGGAGCAGTACTTC. The rearrangement joins TRBV5-1 to TRBJ2-7, with D tentatively TRBD1 (8 bases). Trimming shortened V by 1 base and J by 7 bases, and 21 bases separated the two germline ends. Germline V gives CDR1 SGHRS, CDR2 YFSETQ. CDR3 length equals 16 residues. The full variable domain, completed using reference TRBV5-1 and TRBJ2-7, is KAGVTQTPRYLIKTRGQQVTLSCSPISGHRSVSWYQQTPGQGLQFLFEYFSETQRNKGNFPGRFSGRQFSNSRSEMNVSTLELGDSALYLCASSLYGGTGSGEQYFGPGTRLTVT.

This clone is a singleton in its sample. The DNA for the CDR3 is TGTGCCAGCAGTGGTCCTAGCGGCCAAGAGACCCAGTACTTC. Protein: CASSGPSGQETQYF. The chain joins TRBV6-1 to TRBJ2-5; 7 nucleotides match TRBD2. The CDR3 length is 14 residues. Germline loops: CDR1 MNHNS, CDR2 SASEGT. V shed 4 bases and J 1 base; nucleotides not matched to a gene: 3.

The chain employs TRBV5-1 and TRBJ2-5, with TRBD2 matching 8 bases. The CDR3 consists of 14 residues. V was clipped by 5 bases and J by 1 base; unmatched bases: 4. Germline loops: CDR1 SGHRS, CDR2 YFSETQ. CDR3 sequence reads: CASSFGGGQETQYF. The CDR3 DNA reads as TGCGCCAGCAGTTTCGGGGGGGGCCAAGAGACCCAGTACTTC.

The chain carries TRBV10-3 and TRBJ2-5; 7 bases map to TRBD1. CDR1 and CDR2 from the germline V gene are ENHRY and SYGVKD. This CDR3 is built from 16 residues. The V segment lost 10 bases and the J segment 6 bases; nucleotides outside the gene matches: 20. The CDR3 is CATWETSGGGGKTQYF. CDR3 nucleotide sequence: TGTGCCACATGGGAGACCTCAGGGGGTGGAGGAAAGACCCAGTACTTC.

The V call is TRBV7-9, the J call TRBJ2-2; D gene unclear. The CDR3 consists of 15 residues. V lost 8 bases and J 1 base, leaving 14 bases between the germline ends. Germline lookup yields CDR1 SEHNR and CDR2 FQNEAQ (reference sequence). This CDR3 is CASATMTVNTGELFF. CDR3 nucleotides: TGTGCCAGCGCTACTATGACGGTGAACACCGGGGAGCTGTTTTTT.

With respect to this clone: The junction departs from germline at one end; a sequencing error may be responsible. Within the sample, other DNA sequences also encode this same CDR3. The genes are TRBV29-1 and TRBJ1-5, with TRBD1 identical over 8 bases. CDR3 length equals 15 residues. Germline lookup yields CDR1 SQVTM and CDR2 ANQGSEA. CDR3 bases: TGTAGCGTGATAATCCGGACAGGGCGCAATCAGCCCCAGCATTTT. Protein product: CSVIIRTGRNQPQHF.

This clone was seen a few times. The rearrangement links TRBV4-2 to TRBJ1-1; no clear D. The V gene's germline CDR1 is LGHNA and CDR2 YNFKEQ. The V gene lost 1 base and the J gene lost 1 base, with 10 bases spanning the gap. The CDR3 has 15 amino acids. The CDR3 loop is CASSQVMQANTEAFF. The CDR3 coding sequence is TGTGCCAGCAGCCAAGTCATGCAAGCGAACACTGAAGCTTTCTTT.

This chain uses TRBV19 with TRBJ1-5; no definite D call. In germline, CDR1 is LNHDA, CDR2 SQIVND (reference sequence). V lost 4 bases and J 9 bases, leaving 16 bases between the germline ends. The CDR3 loop spans 14 amino acids. CDR3 amino acids: CASSTNHGPGPQHF. CDR3 in DNA: TGTGCCAGTAGTACTAACCACGGCCCAGGGCCCCAGCATTTT.

The rearrangement links TRBV19 to TRBJ2-2, with 10 positions matching TRBD2. Germline values: CDR1 LNHDA, CDR2 SQIVND (reference sequence). J was trimmed by 0 bases and V by 3 bases; bases with no gene match: 4. The CDR3 runs to 17 residues. The CDR3 sequence is CASSISGGASNTGELFF. The DNA of the CDR3 is TGTGCCAGTAGTATCAGCGGGGGGGCCTCGAACACCGGGGAGCTGTTTTTT.

This clone was observed once. The chain links TRBV6-1 to TRBJ1-2; D not resolved. The germline V and J ends were trimmed by 7 bases and 6 bases, with 15 bases remaining between them. CDR3 length: 13 residues. Looked up from germline, CDR1 is MNHNS and CDR2 is SASEGT. The DNA of the CDR3 is TGTGCCAGCATCGCCACGCCCCCTAATGGCTACACCTTC. This sequence encodes CASIATPPNGYTF.

V is TRBV6-5 and J is TRBJ1-2, with D possibly matching TRBD1 (5 bases). CDR1 is MNHEY and CDR2 is SVGAGI in the germline V gene. CDR3 length: 15 residues. Deletions cut 3 bases from V and 3 bases from J, with 14 bases between. CDR3 in DNA: TGTGCCAGCAGTTATGGCTTCCAGGGCGACTATGGCTACACCTTC. This gives the protein CASSYGFQGDYGYTF.

This chain connects TRBV19 to TRBJ2-2; a possible D gene is TRBD1 (5 bases). Looked up from germline, CDR1 is LNHDA and CDR2 is SQIVND (reference sequence). V was cut by 5 bases and J by 7 bases, with 14 bases left in between. The CDR3 is made up of 14 amino acids. The CDR3 reads CASSPLTGNGELFF. The CDR3 coding sequence is TGTGCCAGTAGTCCCCTCACAGGCAACGGGGAGCTGTTTTTT.

As regards this clone: Within the sample, other DNA sequences also encode this same CDR3. This rearrangement joins TRBV19 to TRBJ1-3; no clear D gene. The CDR3 has 14 residues. The V gene's germline CDR1 is LNHDA and CDR2 SQIVND (reference sequence). V was cut by 2 bases and J by 4 bases, with 9 bases left in between. The CDR3 bases are TGTGCCAGTAGTATACGGAGCTCCGGAAACACCATATATTTT. It encodes CASSIRSSGNTIYF.

Only one count was recorded for this clone. The chain combines TRBV6-1 with TRBJ1-1; 7 bases fit TRBD1. Germline CDR1 MNHNS, CDR2 SASEGT. Trimming at V came to 2 bases and at J to 4 bases, leaving 7 bases not matched to a gene. The CDR3 is 15 amino acids. The CDR3 loop is CASSEQQGIRTEAFF. CDR3 DNA: TGTGCCAGCAGTGAACAACAGGGGATCCGCACTGAAGCTTTCTTT.

The chain has TRBV30 and TRBJ2-2; 7 nucleotides line up with TRBD2. The V segment lost 3 bases and the J segment 7 bases; nucleotides outside the gene matches: 5. Germline CDR1 GTSNPN, CDR2 SVGIG (reference sequence). The CDR3 has 13 residues. DNA for the CDR3: TGTGCCTGGAGCCGTGGGGGGGTCGGGGAGCTGTTTTTT. Encoded protein: CAWSRGGVGELFF.

The chain has TRBV5-1 and TRBJ2-7; 9 bases match TRBD2. The CDR3 is made up of 14 amino acids. V trimming: 4 bases; J trimming: 2 bases; junction bases outside the gene matches: 4. Per germline, CDR1 SGHRS and CDR2 YFSETQ. CDR3 region: CASSPTSGTYEQYF. Here the CDR3 DNA reads TGCGCCAGCAGCCCGACTAGCGGAACCTACGAGCAGTACTTC.

Only one count was recorded for this clone. The rearrangement joins TRBV9 to TRBJ2-5, with 7 nucleotides matching TRBD1. This CDR3 region has 15 residues. V dropped 2 bases and J dropped 1; count of bases not matched to a gene: 5. CDR1 and CDR2 (germline): SGDLS, YYNGEE. CDR3 in amino acids: CASSVSGTVQETQYF. In DNA form, the CDR3 reads TGTGCCAGCAGCGTCTCCGGGACAGTCCAAGAGACCCAGTACTTC.

DNA for the CDR3: TGTGCCAGCAGCTCCACTCAGGGTTCGGGCCATAGCAATCAGCCCCAGCATTTT. Translating it yields CASSSTQGSGHSNQPQHF. The genes are TRBV7-9 and TRBJ1-5; D is possibly TRBD1 (5 bases). The CDR3 contains 18 residues. CDR1 and CDR2 from the germline V gene are SEHNR and FQNEAQ (reference sequence). V was cut by 4 bases and J by 0 bases, with 19 bases left in between. Supplemented by reference TRBV7-9 and TRBJ1-5, the full variable domain reads DTGVSQNPRHKITKRGQNVTFRCDPISEHNRLYWYRQTLGQGPEFLTYFQNEAQLEKSRLLSDRFSAERPKGSFSTLEIQRTEQGDSAMYLCASSSTQGSGHSNQPQHFGDGTRLSIL.

The rearrangement links TRBV28 to TRBJ2-1, with TRBD2 matching over 11 bases. Trimming removed 2 bases from V and 4 bases from J; junction bases left unmatched: 4. Germline CDR1 reads MDHEN; CDR2 reads SYDVKM. The CDR3 sequence is 16 residues long. The CDR3 here is CASSLGASGRYNEQFF. The CDR3 DNA sequence: TGTGCCAGCAGTTTAGGGGCTAGCGGGAGGTACAATGAGCAGTTCTTC.

The chain links TRBV27 to TRBJ1-1, with D maybe TRBD1 (5 bases). This CDR3 region has 14 residues. Germline loops: CDR1 MNHEY, CDR2 SMNVEV (reference sequence). V lost 5 bases, J lost 0 bases, and 10 bases lay in between. The CDR3 DNA follows: TGTGCCAGCAGTCGGGGGAGGATGAACACTGAAGCTTTCTTT. Amino acid sequence: CASSRGRMNTEAFF.

The chain is built from TRBV14 and TRBJ1-2, with D tentatively TRBD1 (6 bases). With 3 bases removed from V and 8 bases from J, the gap between germline ends came to 13 bases. The CDR3 totals 13 residues. The V gene's germline CDR1 is SGHDN and CDR2 FVKESK. The CDR3 is CASSHLTGYGYTF. CDR3 nucleotides: TGTGCCAGCAGCCACCTGACAGGCTACGGCTACACCTTC.